This T cell receptor (beta chain) came from a study of T cells in Graves' hyperthyroidism and ophthalmopathy. This CDR3 contains 14 residues. The V and J ends lost 6 bases and 3 bases, in that order; junction bases with no gene match: 4. Template material for amplifying TCR beta CDR3 regions consisted of RNA transcripts. A set of HTBI primers served as the primers for a first-round RT-PCR of the TCR CDR3. TCRdb re-derived calls from the multiplex PCR reads in MiXCR, one entry per CDR3 protein. Of just under 750,000 distinct CDR3 sequences listed, approximately 36% were seen once; the top ten hold roughly 31%.

This sequence joins TRBV12-3 or TRBV12-4 and TRBJ2-2; TRBD1 agrees at 7 bases. The TCR sequence derives from a woman aged 40 to 50 with Graves' hyperthyroidism. Sequenced input: blood. This chain's CDR3 is CASRRTGDTGELFF. The CDR3 region has the DNA TGTGCCAGCAGACGCACAGGGGACACCGGGGAGCTGTTTTTT.